This TCR beta chain was observed in a study of blood T cell repertoires in COVID-19. Overall study context: Acute and convalescent COVID-19 samples came from the United States, Italy and Spain. T cells, B-cell-depleted T cells, or PBMCs supplied cDNA or gDNA.

Trimming shortened V by 3 bases and J by 5 bases, and 8 bases separated the two germline ends. The CDR3 sequence is 13 residues long. Germline CDR1 reads SGHRS; CDR2 reads YFSETQ. In the original processing: Estimation of nucleated cell counts relied on the amplification of reference gene primers. Profiling relied on immunoSEQ multiplex PCR, and the TCRdb table lists in-frame clones only, not all of them. That table furnishes V, J and clone size, whereas the DNA furnished D and trimming. The data show about 150,000 clones, with more than 85% seen just once and around 2.5% held by the top ten. The chain is built from TRBV5-1 and TRBJ1-4; D gene unclear. Sequencing was carried out using peripheral blood. This clonotype originated in a woman between 65 and 79 years old with acute or convalescent COVID-19. This chain's CDR3 is CASSWLGNEKLFF. CDR3 nucleotides: TGCGCCAGCAGCTGGCTTGGCAATGAAAAACTGTTTTTT.